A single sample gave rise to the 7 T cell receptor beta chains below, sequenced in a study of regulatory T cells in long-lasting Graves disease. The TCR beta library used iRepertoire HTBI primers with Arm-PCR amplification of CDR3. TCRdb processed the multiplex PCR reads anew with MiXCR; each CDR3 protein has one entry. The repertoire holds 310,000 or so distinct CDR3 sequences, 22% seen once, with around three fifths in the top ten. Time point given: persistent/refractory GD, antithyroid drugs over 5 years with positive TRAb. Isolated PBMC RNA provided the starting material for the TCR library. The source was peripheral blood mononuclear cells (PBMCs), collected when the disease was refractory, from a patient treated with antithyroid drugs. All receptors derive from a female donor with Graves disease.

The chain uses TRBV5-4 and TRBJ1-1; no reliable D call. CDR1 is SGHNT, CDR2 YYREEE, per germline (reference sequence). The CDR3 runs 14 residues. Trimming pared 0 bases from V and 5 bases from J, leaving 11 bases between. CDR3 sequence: CASSLEETRTEAFF. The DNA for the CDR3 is TGTGCCAGCAGCTTGGAAGAAACGCGGACTGAAGCTTTCTTT.

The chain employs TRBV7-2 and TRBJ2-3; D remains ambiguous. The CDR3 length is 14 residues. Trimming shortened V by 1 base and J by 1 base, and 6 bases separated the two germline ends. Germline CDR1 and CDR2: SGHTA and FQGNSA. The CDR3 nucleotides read TGTGCCAGCAGCTTAGACCCAGGCACAGATACGCAGTATTTT. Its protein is CASSLDPGTDTQYF.

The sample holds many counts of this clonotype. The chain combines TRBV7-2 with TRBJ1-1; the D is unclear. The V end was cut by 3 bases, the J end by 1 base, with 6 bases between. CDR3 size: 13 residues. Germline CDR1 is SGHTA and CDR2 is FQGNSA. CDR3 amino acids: CASSFSANTEAFF. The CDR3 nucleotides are TGTGCCAGCAGCTTCTCGGCGAACACTGAAGCTTTCTTT.

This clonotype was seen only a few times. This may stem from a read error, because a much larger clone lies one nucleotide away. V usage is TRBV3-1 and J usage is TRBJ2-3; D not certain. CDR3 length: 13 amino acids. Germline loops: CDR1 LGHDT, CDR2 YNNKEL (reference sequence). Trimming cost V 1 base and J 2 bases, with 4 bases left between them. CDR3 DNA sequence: TGTGCCAGCAGCCAAGGCGTCACAGATACGCAGTATTTT. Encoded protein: CASSQGVTDTQYF.

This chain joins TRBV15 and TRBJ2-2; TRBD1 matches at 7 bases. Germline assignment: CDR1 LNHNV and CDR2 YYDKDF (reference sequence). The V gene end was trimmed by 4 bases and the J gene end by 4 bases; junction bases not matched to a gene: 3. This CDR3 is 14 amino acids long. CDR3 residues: CATSIDRATGELFF. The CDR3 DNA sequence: TGTGCCACCAGCATAGACAGGGCCACCGGGGAGCTGTTTTTT.

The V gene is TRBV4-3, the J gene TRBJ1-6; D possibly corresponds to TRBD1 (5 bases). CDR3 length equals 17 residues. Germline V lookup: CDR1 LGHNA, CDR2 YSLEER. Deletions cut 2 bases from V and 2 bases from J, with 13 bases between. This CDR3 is CASSQWPGGTYNSPLHF. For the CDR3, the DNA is TGCGCCAGCAGCCAATGGCCGGGGGGGACCTATAATTCACCCCTCCACTTT.

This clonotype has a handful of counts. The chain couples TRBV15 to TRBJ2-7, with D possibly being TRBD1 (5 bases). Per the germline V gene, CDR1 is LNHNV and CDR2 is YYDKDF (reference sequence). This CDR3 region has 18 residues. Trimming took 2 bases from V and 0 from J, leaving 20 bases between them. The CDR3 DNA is TGTGCCACCAGCAGATCCCCGGGTTACGGACACCCCTCCTACGAGCAGTACTTC. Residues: CATSRSPGYGHPSYEQYF. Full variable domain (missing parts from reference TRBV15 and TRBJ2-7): DAMVIQNPRYQVTQFGKPVTLSCSQTLNHNVMYWYQQKSSQAPKLLFHYYDKDFNNEADTPDNFQSRRPNTSFCFLDIRSPGLGDTAMYLCATSRSPGYGHPSYEQYFGPGTRLTVT.